The next 27 T cell receptor beta chains were all read from a single sample in a study of shared clonotypes between healthy human individuals. This table comes from immunoSEQ multiplex PCR, and its TCRdb copy is limited to in-frame clones, with some not included. The sample yields millions of clones, approximately 94% seen once. CD8 cells regarded as naive lacked CD45RO, were positively chosen for CCR7, and omitted terminally differentiated effector memory CD45RA+ cells. Sequences were obtained from naive CD8+ T cells sorted from blood. These receptor sequences come from a man younger than 35 in good health.

The V and J genes are TRBV6-5 and TRBJ2-7; TRBD1 is a possible D gene (6 bases). This CDR3 contains 16 residues. The germline V and J ends were trimmed by 0 bases and 3 bases, with 15 bases remaining between them. Germline CDR1 is MNHEY and CDR2 is SVGAGI. The CDR3 protein is CASSYSFGQTYYEQYF. CDR3 DNA sequence: TGTGCCAGCAGTTACTCTTTCGGACAGACATACTACGAGCAGTACTTC.

Note on this clone: Other DNA sequences in this sample translate to the same CDR3. This chain links TRBV4-3 with TRBJ2-1; maybe TRBD1 (6 bases). V lost 1 base to trimming and J lost 2 bases, with 9 bases between them. Germline-derived CDR1 and CDR2 are LGHNA and YSLEER. The CDR3 consists of 15 residues. The DNA of the CDR3 is TGCGCCAGCAGCCAAGGGGCAGGGGCCTACAATGAGCAGTTCTTC. Protein: CASSQGAGAYNEQFF.

The genes are TRBV2 and TRBJ2-1, with 8 nucleotides matching TRBD2. This CDR3 is 15 amino acids long. Germline CDR1 reads SNHLY; CDR2 reads FYNNEI. J lost 4 bases, V lost 3 bases, and 5 bases had no gene match. This chain's CDR3 is CASSDRRGEYNEQFF. The CDR3 bases are TGTGCCAGCAGTGATAGGCGGGGGGAATACAATGAGCAGTTCTTC.

V is TRBV15 and J is TRBJ2-1, with D possibly matching TRBD2 (5 bases). This CDR3 is built from 13 residues. Germline V gene lookup returns CDR1 LNHNV and CDR2 YYDKDF (reference sequence). Trimming took off 6 bases at V and 6 bases at J, with 12 bases between the two ends. In nucleotides, the CDR3 is TGTGCCACCAGTCACTTAGAGGGCAATGAGCAGTTCTTC. Protein sequence: CATSHLEGNEQFF. Using reference TRBV15 and TRBJ2-1 for the parts outside the CDR3, the full variable domain is DAMVIQNPRYQVTQFGKPVTLSCSQTLNHNVMYWYQQKSSQAPKLLFHYYDKDFNNEADTPDNFQSRRPNTSFCFLDIRSPGLGDTAMYLCATSHLEGNEQFFGPGTRLTVL.

The V call is TRBV5-3, the J call TRBJ1-2; TRBD1 agrees at 7 bases. TRBV5-3 is recorded as an ORF, its role being uncertain. This CDR3 has 15 residues. With 1 base clipped from V and 4 bases from J, the junction kept 7 bases outside the gene matches. The CDR3 sequence: CARSLTGAVGYGYTF. Written as DNA, the CDR3 is TGTGCCAGAAGCTTGACAGGGGCCGTTGGCTATGGCTACACCTTC.

This sequence joins TRBV4-3 and TRBJ2-1; 11 nucleotides line up with TRBD2. The trim removed 5 bases at V and 8 bases at J, leaving 14 bases unmatched. CDR1 LGHNA and CDR2 YSLEER come from the germline V gene. The CDR3 covers 17 residues. In DNA form, the CDR3 reads TGCGCCAGCAGCAGGGCGGGGGTGCTAGCGGGAGGCGATGAGCAGTTCTTC. Translating it yields CASSRAGVLAGGDEQFF.

CDR3 loop: CASNPGWGTAEPYEQYF. The CDR3 DNA reads TGTGCCAGTAATCCAGGCTGGGGGACAGCCGAGCCTTACGAGCAGTACTTC. J is TRBJ2-7 and V is TRBV19; TRBD1 matches 7 bases. J gave up 4 bases and V 7 bases, and 19 bases lay outside the gene matches. Germline V gene data show CDR1 as LNHDA and CDR2 as SQIVND (reference sequence). CDR3 length equals 17 residues. Supplemented by reference TRBV19 and TRBJ2-7, the full variable domain reads DGGITQSPKYLFRKEGQNVTLSCEQNLNHDAMYWYRQDPGQGLRLIYYSQIVNDFQKGDIAEGYSVSREKKESFPLTVTSAQKNPTAFYLCASNPGWGTAEPYEQYFGPGTRLTVT.

The chain combines TRBV7-9 with TRBJ2-7; unclear D gene. Trimming shortened V by 0 bases and J by 1 base, and 10 bases separated the two germline ends. This CDR3 has 15 amino acids. CDR1 and CDR2 from the germline V gene are SEHNR and FQNEAQ (reference sequence). CDR3 DNA: TGTGCCAGCAGCTTAGCCCAGACCGAATCCTACGAGCAGTACTTC. Protein product: CASSLAQTESYEQYF. The full variable domain, in which reference TRBV7-9 and TRBJ2-7 provide the parts outside the CDR3, is DTGVSQNPRHKITKRGQNVTFRCDPISEHNRLYWYRQTLGQGPEFLTYFQNEAQLEKSRLLSDRFSAERPKGSFSTLEIQRTEQGDSAMYLCASSLAQTESYEQYFGPGTRLTVT.

The chain is built from TRBV6-5 and TRBJ2-1; tentatively, D is TRBD2 (5 bases). Germline CDR1 is MNHEY and CDR2 is SVGAGI. The CDR3 loop spans 14 amino acids. V lost 4 bases to trimming and J lost 4 bases, with 11 bases between them. The CDR3 region is CASSWASSYNEQFF. The CDR3 coding sequence is TGTGCCAGCAGTTGGGCTAGCAGTTACAATGAGCAGTTCTTC.

This sequence joins TRBV6-5 and TRBJ1-1; unclear D gene. The germline gives CDR1 MNHEY, CDR2 SVGAGI. The CDR3 has 14 amino acids. V was shortened by 7 bases and J by 1 base, with 13 bases between the two germline ends. The CDR3 loop is CASNKGLENTEAFF. The CDR3 bases are TGTGCCAGCAACAAGGGTTTGGAGAACACTGAAGCTTTCTTT.

The genes are TRBV5-8 and TRBJ2-5, with 7 bases fitting TRBD1. Germline CDR1 and CDR2: SGHTS and YDEGEE. V gave up 6 bases and J gave up 2 bases; unmatched junction bases: 13. The CDR3 loop spans 16 amino acids. The CDR3 here is CASTQASGTVQETQYF. The DNA of the CDR3 is TGTGCCAGCACCCAAGCGTCGGGGACAGTTCAAGAGACCCAGTACTTC.

The V gene is TRBV2, the J gene TRBJ2-5; D unclear. Germline CDR1 reads SNHLY; CDR2 reads FYNNEI. V was shortened by 10 bases and J by 4 bases, with 16 bases between the two germline ends. This CDR3 spans 13 amino acids. CDR3 nucleotides: TGTGCCATCTTTCGATCGACGGGAGAGACCCAGTACTTC. Its protein product is CAIFRSTGETQYF.

As to this clone: This sample includes further DNA sequences coding for the same CDR3. Here the CDR3 reads CASSLGQETQYF. The CDR3, as DNA: TGTGCCAGCAGCTTAGGTCAAGAGACCCAGTACTTC. This sequence joins TRBV7-9 and TRBJ2-5; D is undetermined. The CDR3 is made up of 12 amino acids. V lost 1 base to trimming and J lost 2 bases, with 2 bases between them. Germline V CDR1 and CDR2: SEHNR, FQNEAQ (reference sequence).

The gene calls are TRBV20-1 and TRBJ1-1, with unresolved D. The CDR3 contains 11 residues. The germline CDR1 and CDR2 sequences are DFQATT and SNEGSKA (reference sequence). Trimming removed 7 bases at V and 4 bases at J, with 10 bases between. CDR3 protein: CSVRLATEAFF. The CDR3 region has the DNA TGCAGTGTCCGGCTGGCCACTGAAGCTTTCTTT.

The CDR3 reads CASSSPAYNEQFF. Here the CDR3 DNA reads TGTGCCAGCAGCTCCCCGGCCTACAATGAGCAGTTCTTC. The rearrangement uses TRBV7-9 and TRBJ2-1, with no clear D. CDR1 is SEHNR, CDR2 FQNEAQ, per germline (reference sequence). This CDR3 comprises 13 residues. V dropped 4 bases and J dropped 2 bases, with 6 bases sitting between them. Full variable domain (missing parts from reference TRBV7-9 and TRBJ2-1): DTGVSQNPRHKITKRGQNVTFRCDPISEHNRLYWYRQTLGQGPEFLTYFQNEAQLEKSRLLSDRFSAERPKGSFSTLEIQRTEQGDSAMYLCASSSPAYNEQFFGPGTRLTVL.

In its sample, this clone was seen once. V and J are TRBV5-6 and TRBJ1-1; 7 nucleotides agree with TRBD1. The J segment lost 3 bases and the V segment lost 4 bases, leaving 3 bases of the junction unmatched. There are 13 residues in the CDR3. Per the germline V gene, CDR1 is SGHDT and CDR2 is YYEEEE. The CDR3 loop reads CASSGTEYTEAFF. The CDR3 DNA reads as TGTGCCAGCAGCGGGACAGAATACACTGAAGCTTTCTTT.

This clone was found a few times. This chain joins TRBV6-6 and TRBJ1-6, with D possibly being TRBD1 (6 bases). The CDR3 runs 15 residues. V gave up 2 bases and J gave up 8 bases, with 13 bases separating them. The germline V gene has CDR1 MNHNY and CDR2 SVGAGI (reference sequence). The CDR3 DNA sequence: TGTGCCAGCAGTTACGGCGCCGCAGGGGATTCACCCCTCCACTTT. This translates into CASSYGAAGDSPLHF.

The gene calls are TRBV13 and TRBJ2-3; D is unresolved. V was pared by 5 bases and J by 4 bases, with 7 bases between. The CDR3 runs 12 residues. The germline CDR1 and CDR2 sequences are PRHDT and FYEKMQ (reference sequence). Written as DNA, the CDR3 is TGTGCCAGCAGCCTTACATCAGATACGCAGTATTTT. As protein: CASSLTSDTQYF.

The sample holds one count of this clone. The chain couples TRBV9 to TRBJ1-1; no clear D gene. Germline V CDR1 and CDR2: SGDLS, YYNGEE. V was pared by 3 bases and J by 1 base, with 10 bases between. CDR3 length: 14 amino acids. CDR3 amino acids: CASSAHRGNTEAFF. CDR3 coding DNA: TGTGCCAGCAGCGCCCATCGGGGGAACACTGAAGCTTTCTTT.

In the case of this clone: The identical CDR3 is also encoded by other nucleotide sequences in the sample. DNA of the CDR3: TGCGCCAGCAGCCAAGATTCCGGCTACGAGCAGTACTTC. Translating it yields CASSQDSGYEQYF. The gene calls are TRBV4-3 and TRBJ2-7; no clear D gene. This CDR3 comprises 13 residues. The V gene lost 0 bases and the J gene lost 3 bases, with 6 bases spanning the gap. CDR1 and CDR2 (germline): LGHNA, YSLEER.

The chain employs TRBV25-1 and TRBJ1-4, with 7 bases aligning to TRBD1. CDR3 size: 14 residues. Germline V CDR1 and CDR2: MGHDK, SYGVNS. V lost 8 bases and J lost 1; bases outside the gene matches: 4. The DNA for the CDR3 is TGTGCCAGCGGTCAGGGGGAAACTAATGAAAAACTGTTTTTT. This gives the protein CASGQGETNEKLFF.

V gene TRBV30 combines with J gene TRBJ2-7; possibly TRBD1 for D (6 bases). Trimming pared 0 bases from V and 2 bases from J, leaving 14 bases between. CDR3 size: 15 residues. Germline V lookup: CDR1 GTSNPN, CDR2 SVGIG (reference sequence). The CDR3 loop is CAWSVREGVPYEQYF. CDR3 sequence (DNA): TGTGCCTGGAGTGTACGTGAGGGGGTCCCCTACGAGCAGTACTTC.

The rearrangement joins TRBV4-1 to TRBJ2-7; 8 bases line up with TRBD1. Germline loops: CDR1 MGHRA, CDR2 YSYEKL. V shed 3 bases and J 3 bases; nucleotides not matched to a gene: 7. The CDR3 has 15 residues. The CDR3 nucleotides read TGCGCCAGCAGCCATCCCGGGACAGGAGGCTACGAGCAGTACTTC. Protein: CASSHPGTGGYEQYF.

This rearrangement joins TRBV13 to TRBJ1-2; 8 positions agree with TRBD1. CDR1 and CDR2 (germline): PRHDT, FYEKMQ (reference sequence). The CDR3 is 16 amino acids. Trimming cost V 0 bases and J 4 bases; bases outside gene matches: 7. This CDR3 is CASSLGRTGGGYGYTF. The CDR3 bases are TGTGCCAGCAGCTTAGGCCGAACAGGGGGAGGCTATGGCTACACCTTC.

CDR3 bases: TGTGCCAGCAGTTACTCAGGCGAGTACAATGAGCAGTTCTTC. The encoded protein is CASSYSGEYNEQFF. V is TRBV6-5 and J is TRBJ2-1; D remains unclear. Germline assignment: CDR1 MNHEY and CDR2 SVGAGI. The CDR3 is 14 residues long. The ends were cut back, 0 bases at V and 4 bases at J, with 7 bases in the middle.

The V gene is TRBV19, the J gene TRBJ1-4; a possible D gene is TRBD1 (6 bases). CDR3 length: 15 residues. Germline CDR1 LNHDA, CDR2 SQIVND (reference sequence). V was clipped by 1 base and J by 7 bases, with 13 bases between them. The CDR3 sequence is CASSIVPGVFEKLFF. Written as DNA, the CDR3 is TGTGCCAGTAGTATAGTTCCAGGGGTTTTTGAAAAACTGTTTTTT. Full variable domain (outside the CDR3, taken from reference TRBV19 and TRBJ1-4): DGGITQSPKYLFRKEGQNVTLSCEQNLNHDAMYWYRQDPGQGLRLIYYSQIVNDFQKGDIAEGYSVSREKKESFPLTVTSAQKNPTAFYLCASSIVPGVFEKLFFGSGTQLSVL.

V is TRBV20-1 and J is TRBJ2-7, with TRBD1 as a possible D gene (5 bases). Trimming removed 6 bases from V and 6 bases from J, with 12 bases in between. There are 11 residues in the CDR3. Per germline, CDR1 DFQATT and CDR2 SNEGSKA (reference sequence). The CDR3 loop is CSAGTGVEQYF. CDR3 in DNA: TGCAGTGCGGGAACAGGAGTCGAGCAGTACTTC.